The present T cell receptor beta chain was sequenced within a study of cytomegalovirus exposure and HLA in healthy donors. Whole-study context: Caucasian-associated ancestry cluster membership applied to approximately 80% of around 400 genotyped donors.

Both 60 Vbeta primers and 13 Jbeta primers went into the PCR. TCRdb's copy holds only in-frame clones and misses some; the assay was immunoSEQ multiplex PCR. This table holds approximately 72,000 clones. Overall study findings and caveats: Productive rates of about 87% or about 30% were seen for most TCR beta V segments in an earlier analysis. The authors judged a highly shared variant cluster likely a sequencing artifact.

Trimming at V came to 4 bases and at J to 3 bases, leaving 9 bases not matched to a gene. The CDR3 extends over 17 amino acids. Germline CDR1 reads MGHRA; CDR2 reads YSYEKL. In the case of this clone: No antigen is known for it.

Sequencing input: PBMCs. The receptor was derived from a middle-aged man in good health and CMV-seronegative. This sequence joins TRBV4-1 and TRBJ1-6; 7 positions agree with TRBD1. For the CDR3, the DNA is TGCGCCAGCAGCCCTGATTCGGGACAGAACTATAATTCACCCCTCCACTTT. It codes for CASSPDSGQNYNSPLHF.